This T cell receptor beta chain is drawn from a study of T cell repertoires in cytomegalovirus infection. The germline V gene encodes CDR1 ENHRY and CDR2 SYGVKD. The CDR3 length is 14 residues. The V gene lost 8 bases and the J gene lost 3 bases, with 16 bases spanning the gap. This clonotype has at least ten counts. MiXCR, run by TCRdb on the reads, gives a single entry per CDR3 protein. The repertoire consists of approximately 250,000 distinct CDR3 sequences, with roughly 6.5% occurring once and the leading ten covering roughly 6%. The specimen was PBMCs. This sequence was found in a human donor in good health (CMV status not recorded). Some clones in this sample may be carry-over from other donors' samples. The V gene is TRBV10-3, the J gene TRBJ2-5; a possible D gene is TRBD1 (7 bases). The CDR3 loop is CAISPQGGEETQYF. DNA of the CDR3: TGTGCCATCTCCCCCCAGGGGGGAGAAGAGACCCAGTACTTC.